A selection of T cell receptor beta chains follows, all from one sample in a study of shared clonotypes between healthy human individuals. Generated by immunoSEQ multiplex PCR, the TCRdb table keeps only in-frame clones and is missing some. The sample consists of 2 million to 2.5 million clones, approximately 95% of them appearing once. The sequencing sample was made of naive CD4+ T cells sorted from blood. These receptors came from a man younger than 30 in good health. Both conserved end residues are part of each CDR3. The order of the fields is V gene, J gene, D gene, clone size, CDR3 protein, CDR3 DNA. The D gene is left open where the match is weak. A clone size is listed for some rows: how often the clone was seen (once, few, many), or a class if it is expanded.

TRBV11-2	TRBJ2-2	-	once	CASSLGGMNTGELFF	TGTGCCAGCAGCCTAGGGGGGATGAACACCGGGGAGCTGTTTTTT
TRBV7-3	TRBJ2-7	-	-	CASSLDSRGVDEQYF	TGTGCCAGCAGCTTAGACTCAAGGGGGGTTGACGAGCAGTACTTC
TRBV5-1	TRBJ2-5	TRBD2	once	CASSATSGRVETQYF	TGCGCCAGCAGCGCGACTAGCGGGAGAGTGGAGACCCAGTACTTC
TRBV7-2	TRBJ2-7	TRBD2	-	CASRLAGGSYEQYF	TGTGCCAGCCGACTAGCGGGAGGATCCTACGAGCAGTACTTC
TRBV12-5	TRBJ1-1	-	-	CASGSGLDTEAFF	TGTGCTAGTGGTTCAGGGTTGGACACTGAAGCTTTCTTT
TRBV6-4	TRBJ2-3	TRBD2	-	CASSVGLASDTQYF	TGTGCCAGCAGTGTGGGACTAGCTTCAGATACGCAGTATTTT
TRBV5-1	TRBJ1-4	TRBD1	-	CASSGDREKLFF	TGCGCCAGCAGCGGGGACAGAGAAAAACTGTTTTTT
TRBV4-1	TRBJ2-1	-	-	CASSQDGGVSSYNEQFF	TGCGCCAGCAGCCAAGATGGAGGAGTGAGCTCCTACAATGAGCAGTTCTTC
TRBV19	TRBJ2-1	TRBD1	-	CASSIVPPGQGRNEQFF	TGTGCCAGTAGTATAGTTCCTCCGGGACAGGGCCGCAATGAGCAGTTCTTC
TRBV25-1	TRBJ2-1	-	-	CASSEVGPSYNEQFF	TGTGCCAGCAGTGAAGTGGGACCAAGCTACAATGAGCAGTTCTTC
TRBV5-6	TRBJ2-1	TRBD2	-	CASSDTRLTSGKYNEQFF	TGTGCCAGCAGCGACACCCGCCTGACTAGCGGAAAATACAATGAGCAGTTCTTC
TRBV5-5	TRBJ1-3	TRBD1	-	CASSSTGSTGGFGNTIYF	TGTGCCAGCAGCTCCACCGGGTCTACAGGGGGTTTCGGAAACACCATATATTTT
TRBV2	TRBJ1-5	-	once	CASSEGQVGNQPQHF	TGTGCCAGCAGTGAAGGGCAGGTTGGCAATCAGCCCCAGCATTTT
TRBV4-3	TRBJ1-2	TRBD1	-	CASSHTGGPWGYTF	TGCGCCAGCAGCCACACAGGGGGCCCATGGGGCTACACCTTC
TRBV6-1	TRBJ2-7	-	once	CASRPPGKRYEQYF	TGTGCCAGCAGACCCCCGGGAAAACGCTACGAGCAGTACTTC
TRBV7-9	TRBJ2-7	TRBD2	once	CASNSALAGAGEQYF	TGTGCCAGCAACAGCGCACTAGCGGGAGCCGGGGAGCAGTACTTC
TRBV6-6	TRBJ2-3	-	-	CASSYGVGGTDTQYF	TGTGCCAGCAGTTACGGAGTGGGGGGTACAGATACGCAGTATTTT
TRBV6-5	TRBJ2-7	TRBD2	-	CASSNGLAAYEQYF	TGTGCCAGCAGTAACGGACTAGCCGCCTACGAGCAGTACTTC
TRBV5-4	TRBJ2-7	-	-	CASSLGAVGYEQYF	TGTGCCAGCAGCTTGGGTGCAGTGGGCTACGAGCAGTACTTC
TRBV30	TRBJ2-2	-	-	CAWSIPTGSNTGELFF	TGTGCCTGGAGTATACCGACCGGGAGCAACACCGGGGAGCTGTTTTTT
TRBV7-2	TRBJ2-3	-	-	CASRGDVGTDTQYF	TGTGCCAGCAGGGGGGATGTGGGCACAGATACGCAGTATTTT
TRBV14	TRBJ2-7	TRBD2	once	CASSQASGGYYEQYF	TGTGCCAGCAGCCAAGCTAGCGGGGGATACTACGAGCAGTACTTC
TRBV2	TRBJ2-2	TRBD2	-	CASRPLASGNTGELFF	TGTGCCAGCAGACCCCTGGCTAGCGGGAACACCGGGGAGCTGTTTTTT
TRBV2	TRBJ2-6	-	-	CASSRESSGANVLTF	TGTGCCAGCAGTAGGGAGAGCTCTGGGGCCAACGTCCTGACTTTC
TRBV10-3	TRBJ2-5	TRBD2	-	CAIRSGSGETQYF	TGTGCCATCAGGAGCGGGAGCGGGGAGACCCAGTACTTC
TRBV6-4	TRBJ1-1	-	-	CASSEGRNTEAFF	TGTGCCAGCAGTGAAGGACGAAACACTGAAGCTTTCTTT
TRBV5-1	TRBJ2-7	-	-	CASSSSGAPYEQYF	TGCGCCAGCAGCTCATCAGGGGCCCCCTACGAGCAGTACTTC
TRBV7-9	TRBJ2-2	-	-	CASSLGPGELFF	TGTGCCAGCAGCTTAGGGCCCGGGGAGCTGTTTTTT
TRBV28	TRBJ2-2	-	-	CASSPELGGSTGELFF	TGTGCCAGCAGTCCGGAGCTCGGGGGTAGCACCGGGGAGCTGTTTTTT
TRBV18	TRBJ1-5	TRBD1	-	CASSKNAQGYSNQPQHF	TGTGCCAGCTCAAAAAATGCACAGGGGTATAGCAATCAGCCCCAGCATTTT
TRBV4-3	TRBJ2-5	TRBD1	-	CASSQSGTEQETQYF	TGCGCCAGCAGCCAGTCCGGGACAGAGCAAGAGACCCAGTACTTC
TRBV5-1	TRBJ2-3	-	-	CASSFGDGTDTQYF	TGCGCCAGCAGCTTTGGGGATGGCACAGATACGCAGTATTTT
TRBV29-1	TRBJ1-2	-	once	CSVRGQLTYGYTF	TGCAGCGTTCGAGGACAACTAACCTATGGCTACACCTTC
TRBV28	TRBJ1-2	-	-	CASSPQGSRGYTF	TGTGCCAGCAGTCCTCAGGGGAGTCGGGGCTACACCTTC
TRBV7-2	TRBJ2-7	TRBD2	-	CASSLFLGTSGGYEQYF	TGTGCCAGCAGCTTGTTCTTAGGGACTAGCGGGGGTTACGAGCAGTACTTC
TRBV7-8	TRBJ2-1	-	-	CASRARGSYEQFF	TGTGCCAGCAGGGCAAGAGGGTCCTATGAGCAGTTCTTC
TRBV7-6	TRBJ1-1	-	-	CASSPLGGFMNTEAFF	TGTGCCAGCAGCCCATTGGGTGGATTCATGAACACTGAAGCTTTCTTT
TRBV2	TRBJ2-1	-	-	CASSEKAGQLGNEQFF	TGTGCCAGCAGTGAAAAAGCGGGACAGCTGGGCAATGAGCAGTTCTTC
TRBV6-5	TRBJ2-2	-	-	CASRLTGELFF	TGTGCCAGCCGGTTAACCGGGGAGCTGTTTTTT
TRBV5-4	TRBJ2-1	-	-	CASSLGAFVYNEQFF	TGTGCCAGCAGCTTGGGGGCGTTCGTATACAATGAGCAGTTCTTC